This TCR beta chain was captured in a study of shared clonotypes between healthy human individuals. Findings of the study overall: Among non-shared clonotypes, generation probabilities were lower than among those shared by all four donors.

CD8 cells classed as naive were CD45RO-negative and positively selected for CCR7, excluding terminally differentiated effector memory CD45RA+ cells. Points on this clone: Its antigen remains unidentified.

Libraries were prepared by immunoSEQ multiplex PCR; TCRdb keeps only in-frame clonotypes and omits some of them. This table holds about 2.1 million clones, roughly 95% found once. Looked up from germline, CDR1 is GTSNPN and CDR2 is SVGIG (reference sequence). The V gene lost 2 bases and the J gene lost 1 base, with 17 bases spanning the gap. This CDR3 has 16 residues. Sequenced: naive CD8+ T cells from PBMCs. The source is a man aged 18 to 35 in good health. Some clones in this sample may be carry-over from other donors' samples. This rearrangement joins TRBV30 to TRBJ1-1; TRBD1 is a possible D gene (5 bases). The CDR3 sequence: CAWSLAHGATNTEAFF. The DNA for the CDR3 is TGTGCCTGGAGTTTAGCCCATGGGGCGACGAACACTGAAGCTTTCTTT.